The clone carrying this T cell receptor (beta chain) appeared a few times. Its specificity is not known. The length of the CDR3 is 16 residues. The germline V gene encodes CDR1 MNHEY and CDR2 SVGAGI. The V gene lost 4 bases and the J gene lost 5 bases, with 15 bases spanning the gap. Researchers used 5'RACE with constant-segment primers to make TCR alpha and TCR beta cDNA libraries that carry sample barcodes and UMIs. TCRdb processed the 5' RACE reads anew with MiXCR; each CDR3 protein has one entry. Counted here are 350,000 to 400,000 distinct CDR3 sequences, under 25% occurring once; the ten biggest clones make up under 15%. The data originate from a study of T-cell memory formation after mild COVID-19. Study overall: TCR clusters were mostly donor specific.

The study, taken as a whole, reports: Some clones that responded were present in memory (sampled pre-infection), which suggests cross-reactive memory joined. Whereas later expanders leaned CD4+, clones contracting day 15 to 85 showed a balanced CD4/CD8 makeup.

Sequenced input: PBMCs or a T cell subset sorted from them (not recorded which). The origin of this receptor is an adult woman who had mild COVID-19 (a few samples of this study predate the infection). Cell type and time point are not known. The chain combines TRBV6-5 with TRBJ2-6; tentatively, D is TRBD1 (6 bases). The CDR3 reads CASSLTQGVWANVLTF. CDR3 sequence (DNA): TGTGCCAGCAGTTTAACACAGGGCGTGTGGGCCAACGTCCTGACTTTC.